The rows below give T cell receptor beta chains drawn from one sample of a study of shared clonotypes between healthy human individuals. The assay was immunoSEQ multiplex PCR, and TCRdb's table has in-frame clones only and misses some. The data show around 510,000 clones, approximately 95% seen once. The specimen sequenced was naive CD4+ T cells sorted from blood. These TCRs come from a woman in her 30s in good health. Both conserved end residues are trimmed from each CDR3. A row's size may be missing; if present it is once, few, many or a size class.

v_call: TRBV7-2
clone_size: once
j_call: TRBJ2-2
cdr3_aa: ASSQGATGELF

v_call: TRBV28
clone_size: few
j_call: TRBJ1-2
cdr3_aa: ASSSGQHYGYT

v_call: TRBV14
clone_size: .
j_call: TRBJ2-1
cdr3_aa: ASSQLSSSYNEQF

v_call: TRBV28
clone_size: .
j_call: TRBJ2-2
cdr3_aa: ASSSYTGELF

v_call: TRBV27
clone_size: once
j_call: TRBJ2-1
cdr3_aa: ASSIGLASEQF

v_call: TRBV5-8
clone_size: .
j_call: TRBJ2-2
cdr3_aa: ASSSGLAGVTGELF

v_call: TRBV10-3
clone_size: once
j_call: TRBJ2-3
cdr3_aa: AISESQASTDTQY

v_call: TRBV19
clone_size: .
j_call: TRBJ2-7
cdr3_aa: ASRVGAGVREQY

v_call: TRBV25-1
clone_size: .
j_call: TRBJ2-3
cdr3_aa: ASSDTKTGGDTQY

v_call: TRBV11-2
clone_size: once
j_call: TRBJ2-7
cdr3_aa: ASSLTESYEQY

v_call: TRBV2
clone_size: .
j_call: TRBJ2-1
cdr3_aa: ASSAGSVNEQF

v_call: TRBV7-3
clone_size: .
j_call: TRBJ2-2
cdr3_aa: ASRSNTGELF

v_call: TRBV5-4
clone_size: .
j_call: TRBJ1-1
cdr3_aa: ASSRLTDTEAF

v_call: TRBV19
clone_size: .
j_call: TRBJ1-4
cdr3_aa: ASNRDRGEKLF

v_call: TRBV4-1
clone_size: .
j_call: TRBJ2-5
cdr3_aa: ASSLRGQETQY

v_call: TRBV7-8
clone_size: .
j_call: TRBJ2-1
cdr3_aa: AGGGGPWNEQF

v_call: TRBV18
clone_size: .
j_call: TRBJ2-7
cdr3_aa: ASSRRDTGAGAIYEQY

v_call: TRBV7-9
clone_size: .
j_call: TRBJ2-5
cdr3_aa: ASRPSSGGETQY

v_call: TRBV28
clone_size: .
j_call: TRBJ2-7
cdr3_aa: ASGDRAPYEQY

v_call: TRBV28
clone_size: once
j_call: TRBJ2-7
cdr3_aa: ASSFRSRDRGLSSYEQY

v_call: TRBV6-1
clone_size: .
j_call: TRBJ2-5
cdr3_aa: ASSSETQY

v_call: TRBV28
clone_size: .
j_call: TRBJ1-1
cdr3_aa: ASTPHGGGRGGTEAF

v_call: TRBV7-8
clone_size: .
j_call: TRBJ2-5
cdr3_aa: ASSLAPAGVEETQY

v_call: TRBV5-4
clone_size: once
j_call: TRBJ1-5
cdr3_aa: ASSYDVGPQH

v_call: TRBV5-1
clone_size: once
j_call: TRBJ1-1
cdr3_aa: ASSRGRNEAF

v_call: TRBV27
clone_size: .
j_call: TRBJ2-7
cdr3_aa: ASKLAGSYEQY

v_call: TRBV7-9
clone_size: .
j_call: TRBJ2-2
cdr3_aa: ASSHRGGANGELF

v_call: TRBV27
clone_size: .
j_call: TRBJ2-3
cdr3_aa: ASSLGTSGITDTQY

v_call: TRBV21-1
clone_size: .
j_call: TRBJ1-5
cdr3_aa: ASSPLGGDTHSNQPQH

v_call: TRBV5-1
clone_size: .
j_call: TRBJ1-5
cdr3_aa: ASSLGFDSNQPQH

v_call: TRBV4-1
clone_size: .
j_call: .
cdr3_aa: ASSQRTTSGSYEQY

v_call: TRBV6-5
clone_size: .
j_call: TRBJ1-2
cdr3_aa: ASTPGTGSGYT

v_call: TRBV5-5
clone_size: .
j_call: TRBJ2-5
cdr3_aa: ASSWTMGPSGTTQETQY

v_call: TRBV7-9
clone_size: .
j_call: TRBJ2-2
cdr3_aa: ASSRGPRSFTNTGELF

v_call: TRBV11-2
clone_size: .
j_call: TRBJ2-7
cdr3_aa: ASSQRRSSGIPWGYEQY

v_call: TRBV7-9
clone_size: .
j_call: TRBJ1-1
cdr3_aa: ASSLIGGNTEAF

v_call: TRBV6-4
clone_size: .
j_call: TRBJ2-1
cdr3_aa: ASSSESSYNEQF

v_call: TRBV11-2
clone_size: .
j_call: TRBJ2-5
cdr3_aa: ASSFSETQY

v_call: TRBV6-1
clone_size: .
j_call: TRBJ1-5
cdr3_aa: ASSEGQVDNQPQH

v_call: TRBV28
clone_size: .
j_call: TRBJ2-1
cdr3_aa: ASSLFAAGEQF

v_call: TRBV18
clone_size: .
j_call: TRBJ1-1
cdr3_aa: ASSLTDTNTEAF

v_call: TRBV10-3
clone_size: .
j_call: TRBJ1-5
cdr3_aa: ASTGERAHQPQH

v_call: TRBV7-2
clone_size: .
j_call: TRBJ1-1
cdr3_aa: ASSPNQGDTEAF

v_call: TRBV21-1
clone_size: .
j_call: TRBJ2-7
cdr3_aa: ASSKGESGTSGSYEQY

v_call: TRBV7-3
clone_size: .
j_call: TRBJ2-7
cdr3_aa: ASSLNQGPYEQY